One sample yielded the 32 T cell receptor beta chains listed below, sequenced in a study of cytomegalovirus exposure and HLA in healthy donors. Primers: 60 Vbeta forward and 13 Jbeta reverse. Data came from immunoSEQ multiplex PCR; TCRdb stores just in-frame clones and leaves some out. The sample contains under 200,000 clones, less than 80% of which appear only once. Sequencing was performed on PBMCs. Source of these receptors: a man aged 35 to 55 in good health and CMV-seronegative.

V is TRBV30 and J is TRBJ2-7, with TRBD1 matching 9 bases. The ends lost 2 bases at V and 2 bases at J; junction bases unmatched: 4. The CDR3 has 14 amino acids. Germline V lookup: CDR1 GTSNPN, CDR2 SVGIG (reference sequence). In DNA, the CDR3 is TGTGCCTGGAGTATCCGGACAGGGGCCTACGAGCAGTACTTC. The encoded protein is CAWSIRTGAYEQYF.

The chain uses TRBV19 and TRBJ2-7, with TRBD1 matching 8 bases. The germline V gene encodes CDR1 LNHDA and CDR2 SQIVND (reference sequence). The CDR3 consists of 13 residues. Trimming at V came to 3 bases and at J to 10 bases, leaving 8 bases not matched to a gene. CDR3 in amino acids: CASSISGTGPQYF. DNA for the CDR3: TGTGCCAGTAGTATCTCGGGGACAGGACCTCAGTACTTC.

The chain recombines TRBV30 with TRBJ1-3, with unresolved D. V shed 0 bases and J shed 4 bases, with 13 bases lying between them. Germline-derived CDR1 and CDR2 are GTSNPN and SVGIG (reference sequence). CDR3 length: 15 amino acids. CDR3 sequence reads: CAWSVAPLGGNTIYF. DNA of the CDR3: TGTGCCTGGAGTGTCGCCCCCCTCGGGGGAAACACCATATATTTT.

This chain joins TRBV19 and TRBJ1-5; maybe TRBD1 (6 bases). Germline CDR1 and CDR2: LNHDA and SQIVND (reference sequence). Trimming cost V 0 bases and J 3 bases, with 9 bases left between them. CDR3 length: 15 residues. In DNA form, the CDR3 reads TGTGCCAGTAGTATAGATCGGACAGTCAATCAGCCCCAGCATTTT. It encodes CASSIDRTVNQPQHF.

Concerning this clone: At the DNA level, this CDR3 is encoded by other sequences in the same sample as well. This chain joins TRBV5-1 and TRBJ1-2, with TRBD1 as a possible D gene (6 bases). The CDR3 is made up of 13 amino acids. V lost 0 bases and J 6 bases, leaving 9 bases between the germline ends. Per the germline V gene, CDR1 is SGHRS and CDR2 is YFSETQ. CDR3 sequence (DNA): TGCGCCAGCAGCTTGGGGTCAGGGGATGGCTACACCTTC. The encoded protein is CASSLGSGDGYTF.

The CDR3 region is CASSEEGGTPRLYGYTF. The CDR3 DNA reads as TGTGCCAGCAGTGAAGAGGGAGGGACACCTCGTCTATATGGCTACACCTTC. V and J are TRBV2 and TRBJ1-2; weak D call: TRBD1 (6 bases). Germline V gene sequence: CDR1 SNHLY, CDR2 FYNNEI. The V and J ends lost 1 base and 5 bases respectively, with 20 bases between them. The CDR3 spans 17 residues.

This chain links TRBV7-2 with TRBJ2-7, with D maybe TRBD1 (6 bases). V was cut by 1 base and J by 7 bases, with 14 bases left in between. Germline V lookup: CDR1 SGHTA, CDR2 FQGNSA. The CDR3 is 14 residues long. The CDR3: CASSLVAGAWEQYF. The CDR3 region has the DNA TGTGCCAGCAGCTTAGTGGCAGGGGCATGGGAGCAGTACTTC.

The V and J genes are TRBV27 and TRBJ2-2, with unresolved D. Trimming removed 7 bases at V and 4 bases at J, with 13 bases between. Germline CDR1 MNHEY, CDR2 SMNVEV (reference sequence). The CDR3 consists of 14 residues. As DNA, the CDR3 is TGTGCCAGCACCCCGCACCGGGTCACCGGGGAGCTGTTTTTT. This codes for CASTPHRVTGELFF.

The rearrangement joins TRBV7-3 to TRBJ2-1; TRBD2 matches at 14 bases. V lost 5 bases and J lost 8; bases outside the gene matches: 5. From germline, CDR1 is SGHTA and CDR2 FQGTGA. This CDR3 spans 15 amino acids. CDR3 sequence: CASSAGLAGVDEQFF. Written as DNA, the CDR3 is TGTGCCAGCAGCGCGGGACTAGCGGGGGTTGATGAGCAGTTCTTC.

The chain is built from TRBV28 and TRBJ1-5, with 10 bases aligning to TRBD1. The V gene's germline CDR1 is MDHEN and CDR2 SYDVKM. Trimming cost V 5 bases and J 7 bases; bases outside gene matches: 14. This CDR3 has 17 amino acids. The CDR3 DNA sequence: TGTGCCAGCAGTGCAAGACAGGGGGCGAGATGGGACCAGCCCCAGCATTTT. It codes for CASSARQGARWDQPQHF.

The chain links TRBV10-3 to TRBJ2-1, with D perhaps TRBD1 (6 bases). The CDR3 is made up of 12 amino acids. CDR1 is ENHRY and CDR2 is SYGVKD in the germline V gene. Between the trimmed V and J ends, which lost 11 bases and 5 bases, there was a span of 13 bases. The CDR3 nucleotides are TGTGCCGGCCAGGGGCAGGACAATGAGCAGTTCTTC. This translates into CAGQGQDNEQFF.

V usage is TRBV4-3 and J usage is TRBJ2-1; 8 bases map to TRBD2. J lost 5 bases, V lost 2 bases, and 5 bases had no gene match. The CDR3 length is 15 residues. Germline CDR1 and CDR2: LGHNA and YSLEER. CDR3 sequence reads: CASSQLTSGHNEQFF. The CDR3 bases are TGCGCCAGCAGCCAACTTACTAGCGGCCACAATGAGCAGTTCTTC.

This chain joins TRBV4-1 and TRBJ2-1; 9 bases are a match to TRBD1. J was trimmed by 7 bases and V by 1 base; bases with no gene match: 5. The CDR3 has 15 residues. In germline, CDR1 is MGHRA, CDR2 YSYEKL. CDR3 region: CASSQGWTGVNEQFF. CDR3 coding DNA: TGCGCCAGCAGCCAAGGGTGGACAGGGGTGAATGAGCAGTTCTTC.

V gene TRBV18 combines with J gene TRBJ1-1; the D gene is possibly TRBD1 (5 bases). The CDR3 totals 14 residues. Looked up from germline, CDR1 is KGHSH and CDR2 is LQKENI. V gave up 3 bases and J gave up 4 bases, with 12 bases separating them. CDR3 sequence: CASSPKGDGTEAFF. The CDR3 coding sequence is TGTGCCAGCTCACCCAAAGGGGATGGCACTGAAGCTTTCTTT.

This clone was seen once. Other DNA sequences within the sample encode an identical CDR3. The rearrangement links TRBV4-1 to TRBJ2-3, with D perhaps TRBD2 (6 bases). The CDR3 is 15 residues long. CDR1 MGHRA and CDR2 YSYEKL come from the germline V gene. V dropped 1 base and J dropped 1 base, with 9 bases sitting between them. The CDR3 coding sequence is TGCGCCAGCAGCCAAGCGGGGGTGGGCACAGATACGCAGTATTTT. This encodes CASSQAGVGTDTQYF.

The V gene is TRBV29-1, the J gene TRBJ2-1; TRBD1 agrees at 8 bases. V was pared by 4 bases and J by 3 bases, with 11 bases of the junction left unmatched. The CDR3 runs 16 residues. Germline CDR1 SQVTM, CDR2 ANQGSEA. This chain's CDR3 is CSVVRLPGQDYNEQFF. The DNA of the CDR3 is TGCAGCGTTGTCCGCCTACCGGGACAGGACTACAATGAGCAGTTCTTC.

V and J are TRBV27 and TRBJ2-1, with a possible D match to TRBD2 (6 bases). With 4 bases removed from V and 3 bases from J, the gap between germline ends came to 10 bases. The length of the CDR3 is 14 residues. Germline CDR1 is MNHEY and CDR2 is SMNVEV (reference sequence). CDR3 loop: CASSSGSGYNEQFF. The DNA for the CDR3 is TGTGCCAGCAGTTCGGGTAGCGGCTACAATGAGCAGTTCTTC.

Points on this clone: In the same sample, other DNA sequences code for this CDR3. The chain links TRBV13 to TRBJ2-3; no clear D. Germline values: CDR1 PRHDT, CDR2 FYEKMQ (reference sequence). The CDR3 loop spans 15 amino acids. Trimming stripped 1 base from V and 1 base from J, with 9 bases between. The CDR3 here is CASSLVGGGTDTQYF. DNA for the CDR3: TGTGCCAGCAGCTTAGTAGGCGGAGGCACAGATACGCAGTATTTT.

This sequence joins TRBV10-3 and TRBJ2-5; 8 nucleotides align to TRBD1. Germline-derived CDR1 and CDR2 are ENHRY and SYGVKD. This CDR3 has 14 amino acids. The trim removed 4 bases at V and 3 bases at J, leaving 4 bases unmatched. Here the CDR3 reads CAISGQGLKETQYF. The CDR3 nucleotides are TGTGCCATCAGTGGACAGGGGCTAAAAGAGACCCAGTACTTC.

The chain carries TRBV7-2 and TRBJ2-4; no definite D call. V gave up 2 bases and J gave up 7 bases, with 9 bases separating them. Germline CDR1 SGHTA, CDR2 FQGNSA. CDR3 size: 13 residues. Here the CDR3 DNA reads TGTGCCAGCAGCTTACAACTCAGGAACATTCAGTACTTC. Translated, it gives CASSLQLRNIQYF.

This clone was seen more than once but under ten times. The rearrangement uses TRBV2 and TRBJ2-1, with 14 bases identical to TRBD2. V lost 7 bases to trimming and J lost 5 bases; unmatched junction nucleotides: 13. The germline CDR1 and CDR2 sequences are SNHLY and FYNNEI. The CDR3 loop spans 18 amino acids. CDR3 nucleotides: TGTGCCAGCATCCGGACTAGCGGGGGGCCGTACCCAAACAATGAGCAGTTCTTC. Its protein is CASIRTSGGPYPNNEQFF.

J is TRBJ2-7 and V is TRBV4-1; 10 positions agree with TRBD2. Germline V CDR1 and CDR2: MGHRA, YSYEKL. The CDR3 contains 17 residues. The V and J ends lost 1 base and 3 bases, in that order; junction bases with no gene match: 9. CDR3 region: CASSQAQLAGNLYEQYF. CDR3 in DNA: TGCGCCAGCAGCCAAGCCCAACTAGCGGGGAATCTCTACGAGCAGTACTTC.

The rearrangement links TRBV4-2 to TRBJ2-7, with TRBD1 as a possible D gene (5 bases). V was clipped by 2 bases and J by 3 bases, with 11 bases between them. CDR3 length: 14 amino acids. CDR1 and CDR2 from the germline V gene are LGHNA and YNFKEQ. The CDR3 protein is CASSQQGFDYEQYF. The CDR3 nucleotides are TGTGCCAGCAGCCAACAGGGTTTTGACTACGAGCAGTACTTC.

This clone was found a few times. This rearrangement joins TRBV4-3 to TRBJ2-2, with 10 bases that match TRBD2. In germline, CDR1 is LGHNA, CDR2 YSLEER. The CDR3 is 18 amino acids. Trimming removed 1 base from V and 0 bases from J; junction bases left unmatched: 5. CDR3 nucleotide sequence: TGCGCCAGCAGCCAAGGGACAGCGGGGGGGACGAACACCGGGGAGCTGTTTTTT. Its translation: CASSQGTAGGTNTGELFF.

The chain is built from TRBV4-1 and TRBJ2-1, with 7 bases matching TRBD2. The length of the CDR3 is 14 residues. Germline V gene lookup returns CDR1 MGHRA and CDR2 YSYEKL. V lost 0 bases to trimming and J lost 10 bases; unmatched junction nucleotides: 6. The CDR3 region is CASSQEAVLAEQFF. The CDR3 region has the DNA TGCGCCAGCAGCCAAGAGGCTGTACTAGCGGAGCAGTTCTTC.

V and J are TRBV7-3 and TRBJ2-3; TRBD2 agrees at 9 bases. V gave up 5 bases and J gave up 5 bases; unmatched junction bases: 8. Germline V lookup: CDR1 SGHTA, CDR2 FQGTGA. The CDR3 is 15 residues long. The chain's CDR3 is CASSNSGGVLDTQYF. DNA of the CDR3: TGTGCCAGCAGCAATAGCGGGGGAGTTTTAGATACGCAGTATTTT.

A few counts support this clone. The chain links TRBV6-1 to TRBJ1-5; 8 nucleotides line up with TRBD1. The junction had 11 bases not matched to a gene; V was cut back by 6 bases and J by 7 bases. CDR3 length: 15 residues. CDR1 is MNHNS, CDR2 SASEGT, per germline. The CDR3 is CASRGDRKTEQPQHF. CDR3 DNA: TGTGCCAGCAGGGGGGACAGGAAGACGGAACAGCCCCAGCATTTT.

This rearrangement joins TRBV25-1 to TRBJ2-2; weak D call: TRBD2 (6 bases). This CDR3 contains 15 residues. Germline CDR1 MGHDK, CDR2 SYGVNS. V was shortened by 0 bases and J by 9 bases, with 14 bases between the two germline ends. The CDR3 DNA reads TGTGCCAGCAGTGAATATGGAGGGGTGGTCAGGGAGCTGTTTTTT. The encoded protein is CASSEYGGVVRELFF.

The chain recombines TRBV5-5 with TRBJ2-7; weak D call: TRBD1 (5 bases). Germline values: CDR1 SGHKS, CDR2 YYEKEE (reference sequence). The CDR3 runs 14 residues. Deletions cut 1 base from V and 1 base from J, with 9 bases between. CDR3 residues: CASSLRQGSYEQYF. DNA of the CDR3: TGTGCCAGCAGCTTGAGGCAGGGTTCCTACGAGCAGTACTTC.

The genes are TRBV7-9 and TRBJ2-2; 7 bases fit TRBD1. Germline V CDR1 and CDR2: SEHNR, FQNEAQ (reference sequence). The CDR3 spans 15 residues. J lost 4 bases, V lost 5 bases, and 7 bases had no gene match. The CDR3 sequence is CASSLRGPATGELFF. The CDR3 DNA sequence: TGTGCCAGCAGCCTTAGGGGGCCGGCCACCGGGGAGCTGTTTTTT.

CDR3 nucleotides: TGTGCCAGCAGCTCATCGGTGTATGGCTACACCTTC. This gives the protein CASSSSVYGYTF. The chain uses TRBV28 and TRBJ1-2; D uncertain. Trimming shortened V by 6 bases and J by 5 bases, and 10 bases separated the two germline ends. CDR1 and CDR2 (germline): MDHEN, SYDVKM. This CDR3 spans 12 amino acids.

J is TRBJ1-4 and V is TRBV5-1; TRBD1 agrees at 10 bases. J lost 8 bases, V lost 4 bases, and 11 bases had no gene match. This CDR3 region has 16 residues. Germline lookup yields CDR1 SGHRS and CDR2 YFSETQ. The DNA for the CDR3 is TGCGCCAGCAGCCCACGCCCCGGGACAGGGGACGAAAAACTGTTTTTT. Encoded protein: CASSPRPGTGDEKLFF.